This T cell receptor (beta chain) was captured by sequencing in a study of cytomegalovirus exposure and HLA in healthy donors. Notes on the study in general: Among the CMV-associated chains, a few were confirmed in vitro as specific for CMV antigens. About 87% or about 30% of the time was how often most TCR beta V segments were productive, according to an earlier analysis. Most sequenced TCRs were rare (though some public TCRs occurred in many donors).

PCR amplification relied on 60 Vbeta primers (plus 13 Jbeta primers). Authors' processing steps: Around 80 million unique TCR beta chains, approximately 11 million of them shared, were counted by a later analysis. Using immunoSEQ multiplex PCR, the repertoire was profiled, and TCRdb retains in-frame clones only, with some absent. V and J calls and clone size follow that table, whereas D and trimming were derived from the DNA. The sample yields about 140,000 clones, 80% seen once. CDR1 is MDHEN, CDR2 SYDVKM, per germline. V was clipped by 5 bases and J by 6 bases, with 16 bases between them. This CDR3 contains 15 residues. This clone was seen a handful of times. The antigen is not known.

The chain carries TRBV28 and TRBJ1-4, with D perhaps matching TRBD1 (6 bases). This receptor was taken from a male donor in good health and CMV-seropositive. The sample was PBMCs. CDR3 residues: CASSEQQGLDEKLFF. The DNA for the CDR3 is TGTGCCAGCAGTGAGCAACAGGGTTTGGATGAAAAACTGTTTTTT.